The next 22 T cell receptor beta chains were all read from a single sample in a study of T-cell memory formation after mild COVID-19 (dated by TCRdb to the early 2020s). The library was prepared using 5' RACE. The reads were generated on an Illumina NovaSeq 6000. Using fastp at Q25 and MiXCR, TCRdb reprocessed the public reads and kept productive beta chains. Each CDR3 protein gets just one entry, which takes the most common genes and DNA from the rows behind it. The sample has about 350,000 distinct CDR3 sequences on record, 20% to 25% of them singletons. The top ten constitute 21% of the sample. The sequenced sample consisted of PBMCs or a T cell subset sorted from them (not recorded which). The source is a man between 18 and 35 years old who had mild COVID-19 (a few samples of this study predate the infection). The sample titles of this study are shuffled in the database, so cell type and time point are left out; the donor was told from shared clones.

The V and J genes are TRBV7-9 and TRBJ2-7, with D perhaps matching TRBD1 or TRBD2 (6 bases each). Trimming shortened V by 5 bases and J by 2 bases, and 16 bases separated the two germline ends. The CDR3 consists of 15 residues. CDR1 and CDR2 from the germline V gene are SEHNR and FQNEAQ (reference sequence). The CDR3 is CASSPRVGGTYEQYF. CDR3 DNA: TGTGCCAGCAGCCCCCGGGTAGGGGGGACCTACGAGCAGTACTTC.

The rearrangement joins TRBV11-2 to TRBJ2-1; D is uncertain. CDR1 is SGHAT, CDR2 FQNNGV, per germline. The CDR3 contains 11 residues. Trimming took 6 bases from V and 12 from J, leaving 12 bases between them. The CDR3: CASRQGALQFF. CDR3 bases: TGTGCCAGCAGGCAAGGTGCTTTGCAGTTCTTC.

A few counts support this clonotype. The CDR3, as DNA: TGCAGTGCTAAGCTTAGGAACTATGGCTACACCTTC. Translating it yields CSAKLRNYGYTF. The rearrangement uses TRBV20-1 and TRBJ1-2; D unclear. This CDR3 has 12 residues. V lost 4 bases and J lost 2, with 8 bases in between. Germline CDR1 DFQATT, CDR2 SNEGSKA (reference sequence).

CDR3 coding DNA: TGTGCCAGCAGTCGACAGGGATCTACGAATGAGCAGTTCTTC. It specifies CASSRQGSTNEQFF. This sequence joins TRBV6-5 and TRBJ2-1; 7 positions match TRBD1. There are 14 residues in the CDR3. CDR1 is MNHEY, CDR2 SVGAGI, per germline. Trimming at V came to 5 bases and at J to 7 bases, leaving 8 bases not matched to a gene.

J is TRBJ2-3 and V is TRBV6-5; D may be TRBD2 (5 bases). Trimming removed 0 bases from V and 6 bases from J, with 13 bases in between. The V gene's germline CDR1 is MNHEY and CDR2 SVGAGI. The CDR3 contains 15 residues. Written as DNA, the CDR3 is TGTGCCAGCAGTTACTCTCCGGGGAGAACCGATACGCAGTATTTT. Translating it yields CASSYSPGRTDTQYF.

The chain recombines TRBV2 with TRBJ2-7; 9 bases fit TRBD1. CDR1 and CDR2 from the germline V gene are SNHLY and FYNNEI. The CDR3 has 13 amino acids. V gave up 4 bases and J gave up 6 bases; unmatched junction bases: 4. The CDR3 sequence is CASSAGTGTEQYF. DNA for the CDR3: TGTGCCAGCAGTGCGGGGACAGGGACCGAGCAGTACTTC.

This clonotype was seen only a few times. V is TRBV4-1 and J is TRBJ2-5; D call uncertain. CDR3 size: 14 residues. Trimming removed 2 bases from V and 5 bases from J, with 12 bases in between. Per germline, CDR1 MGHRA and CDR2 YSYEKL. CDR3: CASSQSQTGETQYF. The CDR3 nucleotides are TGCGCCAGCAGCCAATCACAGACCGGGGAGACCCAGTACTTC.

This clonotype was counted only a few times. DNA of the CDR3: TGTGCCAGCAGCCAAGAGGGAATCGTCTATGGCTACACCTTC. It codes for CASSQEGIVYGYTF. V usage is TRBV3-1 and J usage is TRBJ1-2; D is unclear. Germline V gene sequence: CDR1 LGHDT, CDR2 YNNKEL (reference sequence). This CDR3 contains 14 residues. V lost 0 bases and J lost 4, with 9 bases in between.

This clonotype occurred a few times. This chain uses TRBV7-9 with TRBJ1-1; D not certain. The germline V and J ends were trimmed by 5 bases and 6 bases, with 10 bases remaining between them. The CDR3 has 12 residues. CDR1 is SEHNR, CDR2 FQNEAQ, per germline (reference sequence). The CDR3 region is CASSDRGAEAFF. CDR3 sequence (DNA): TGTGCCAGCAGCGACCGGGGAGCTGAAGCTTTCTTT.

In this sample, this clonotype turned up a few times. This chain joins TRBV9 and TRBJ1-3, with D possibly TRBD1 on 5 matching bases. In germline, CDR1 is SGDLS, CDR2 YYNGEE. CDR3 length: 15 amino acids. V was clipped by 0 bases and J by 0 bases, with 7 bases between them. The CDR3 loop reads CASSVGGLSGNTIYF. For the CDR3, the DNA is TGTGCCAGCAGCGTAGGGGGCCTCTCTGGAAACACCATATATTTT.

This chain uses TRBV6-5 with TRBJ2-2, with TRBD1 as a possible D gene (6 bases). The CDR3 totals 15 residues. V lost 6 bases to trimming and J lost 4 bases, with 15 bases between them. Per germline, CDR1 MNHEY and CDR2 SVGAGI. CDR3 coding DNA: TGTGCCAGCAGGCTACAGGGTAGTGGCACCGGGGAGCTGTTTTTT. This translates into CASRLQGSGTGELFF.

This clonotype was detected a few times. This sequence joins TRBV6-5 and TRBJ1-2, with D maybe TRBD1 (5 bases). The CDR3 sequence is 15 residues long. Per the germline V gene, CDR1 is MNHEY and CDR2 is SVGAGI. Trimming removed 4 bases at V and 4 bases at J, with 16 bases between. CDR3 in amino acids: CASSSGGVGSYGYTF. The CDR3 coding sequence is TGTGCCAGCAGTTCGGGGGGGGTTGGTTCCTATGGCTACACCTTC.

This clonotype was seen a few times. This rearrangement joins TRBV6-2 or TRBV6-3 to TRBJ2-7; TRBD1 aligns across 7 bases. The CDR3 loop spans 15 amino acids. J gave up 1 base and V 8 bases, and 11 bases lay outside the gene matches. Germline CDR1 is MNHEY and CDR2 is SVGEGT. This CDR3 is CASYKYRGWSYEQYF. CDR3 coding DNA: TGTGCCAGCTATAAATACAGGGGATGGTCCTACGAGCAGTACTTC.

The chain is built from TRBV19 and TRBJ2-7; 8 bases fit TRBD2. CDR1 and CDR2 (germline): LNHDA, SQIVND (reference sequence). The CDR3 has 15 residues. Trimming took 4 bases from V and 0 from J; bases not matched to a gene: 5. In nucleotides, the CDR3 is TGTGCCAGTAGTAGTTGGCGGGGGGACTCCTACGAGCAGTACTTC. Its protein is CASSSWRGDSYEQYF. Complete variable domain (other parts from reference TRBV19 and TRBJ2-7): DGGITQSPKYLFRKEGQNVTLSCEQNLNHDAMYWYRQDPGQGLRLIYYSQIVNDFQKGDIAEGYSVSREKKESFPLTVTSAQKNPTAFYLCASSSWRGDSYEQYFGPGTRLTVT.

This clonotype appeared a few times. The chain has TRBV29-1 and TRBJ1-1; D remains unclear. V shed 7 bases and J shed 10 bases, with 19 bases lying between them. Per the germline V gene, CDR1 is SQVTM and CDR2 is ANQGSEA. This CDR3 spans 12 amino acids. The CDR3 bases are TGCAGCGCCAGGTCTGATTGGGGTAGAGCTTTCTTT. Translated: CSARSDWGRAFF.

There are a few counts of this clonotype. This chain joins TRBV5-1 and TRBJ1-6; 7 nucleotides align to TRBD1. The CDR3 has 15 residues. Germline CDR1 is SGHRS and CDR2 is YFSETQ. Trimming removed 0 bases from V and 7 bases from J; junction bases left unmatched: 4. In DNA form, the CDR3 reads TGCGCCAGCAGCTTGGGGGGACAGATAAATTCACCCCTCCACTTT. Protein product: CASSLGGQINSPLHF.

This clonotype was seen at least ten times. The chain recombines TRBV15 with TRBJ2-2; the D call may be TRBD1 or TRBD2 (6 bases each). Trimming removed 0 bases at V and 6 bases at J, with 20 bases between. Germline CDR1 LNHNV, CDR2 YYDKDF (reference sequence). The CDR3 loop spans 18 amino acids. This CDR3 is CATSRDRGTPSDAGELFF. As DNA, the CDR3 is TGTGCCACCAGCAGAGATCGGGGGACACCATCCGACGCCGGGGAGCTGTTTTTT.

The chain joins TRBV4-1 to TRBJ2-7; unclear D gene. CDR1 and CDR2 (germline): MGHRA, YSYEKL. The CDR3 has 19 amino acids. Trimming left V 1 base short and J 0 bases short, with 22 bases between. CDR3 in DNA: TGCGCCAGCAGCCAAGGTCCTTTTTACCGGCAACCCGCCTCCTACGAGCAGTACTTC. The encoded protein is CASSQGPFYRQPASYEQYF.

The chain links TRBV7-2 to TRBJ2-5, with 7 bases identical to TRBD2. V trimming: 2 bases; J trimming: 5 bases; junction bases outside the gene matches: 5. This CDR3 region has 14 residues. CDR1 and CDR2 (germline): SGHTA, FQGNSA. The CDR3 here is CASSLSGMEETQYF. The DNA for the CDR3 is TGTGCCAGCAGCTTAAGCGGGATGGAGGAGACCCAGTACTTC.

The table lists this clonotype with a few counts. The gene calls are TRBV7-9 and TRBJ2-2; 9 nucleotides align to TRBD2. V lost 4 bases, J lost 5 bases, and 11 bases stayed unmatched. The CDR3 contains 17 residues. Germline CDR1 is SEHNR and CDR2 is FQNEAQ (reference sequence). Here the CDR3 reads CASSSTSGPLITGELFF. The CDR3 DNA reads TGTGCCAGCAGCTCGACTAGCGGTCCCCTTATAACCGGGGAGCTGTTTTTT. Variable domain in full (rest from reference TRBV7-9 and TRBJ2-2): DTGVSQNPRHKITKRGQNVTFRCDPISEHNRLYWYRQTLGQGPEFLTYFQNEAQLEKSRLLSDRFSAERPKGSFSTLEIQRTEQGDSAMYLCASSSTSGPLITGELFFGEGSRLTVL.

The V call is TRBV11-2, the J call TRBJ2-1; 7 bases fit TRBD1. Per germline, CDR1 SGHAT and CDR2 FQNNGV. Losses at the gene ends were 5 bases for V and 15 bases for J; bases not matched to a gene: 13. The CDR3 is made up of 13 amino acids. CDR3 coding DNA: TGTGCCAGCAGCCCCCTCAGACAGGGAAATTGGTTCTTC. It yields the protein CASSPLRQGNWFF.

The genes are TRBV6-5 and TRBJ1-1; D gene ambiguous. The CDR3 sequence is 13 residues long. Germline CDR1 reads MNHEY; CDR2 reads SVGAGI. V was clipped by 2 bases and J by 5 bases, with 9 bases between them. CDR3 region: CASSYSGFTEAFF. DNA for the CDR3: TGTGCCAGCAGTTACAGTGGGTTTACTGAAGCTTTCTTT.